Below are 5 T cell receptor beta chains sequenced from a single sample in a study of T cell changes during pregnancy in multiple sclerosis. Only in-frame clones appear in the TCRdb table, and some are missing; sequencing was by immunoSEQ multiplex PCR. Of roughly 84,000 clones listed, 93% were seen once; the top ten hold less than 1.5%. This specimen consisted of peripheral blood, obtained in the third trimester of pregnancy. The receptors come from a female donor in good health, enrolled as a control in a pregnancy study.

V and J are TRBV4-1 and TRBJ2-1, with TRBD1 matching over 11 bases. V gave up 0 bases and J gave up 3 bases; unmatched junction bases: 7. CDR1 and CDR2 from the germline V gene are MGHRA and YSYEKL. The CDR3 sequence is 18 residues long. CDR3 bases: TGCGCCAGCAGCCAAGATCGCGGGACAGGGGGTGACTACAATGAGCAGTTCTTC. It yields the protein CASSQDRGTGGDYNEQFF.

V gene TRBV18 combines with J gene TRBJ2-1; D gene uncertain. CDR1 and CDR2 (germline): KGHSH, LQKENI. The CDR3 sequence is 14 residues long. The V end lost 1 base, the J end lost 9 bases, and 13 bases lay between the germline ends. The CDR3 is CASSPLASGGEQFF. The CDR3, as DNA: TGTGCCAGCTCACCACTCGCTAGTGGTGGTGAGCAGTTCTTC. The full variable domain, completed using reference TRBV18 and TRBJ2-1, is NAGVMQNPRHLVRRRGQEARLRCSPMKGHSHVYWYRQLPEEGLKFMVYLQKENIIDESGMPKERFSAEFPKEGPSILRIQQVVRGDSAAYFCASSPLASGGEQFFGPGTRLTVL.

This CDR3 is CASSQDGAEQFF. The CDR3 DNA sequence: TGCGCCAGCAGCCAAGACGGTGCAGAGCAGTTCTTC. The chain combines TRBV4-1 with TRBJ2-1; no clear D. V gave up 0 bases and J gave up 10 bases, with 7 bases separating them. Looked up from germline, CDR1 is MGHRA and CDR2 is YSYEKL. This CDR3 is 12 amino acids long.

V is TRBV7-9 and J is TRBJ2-7, with 7 bases matching TRBD1. Germline V gene data show CDR1 as SEHNR and CDR2 as FQNEAQ (reference sequence). Trimming cost V 5 bases and J 3 bases; bases outside gene matches: 10. The CDR3 covers 15 residues. DNA of the CDR3: TGTGCCAGCAGCCTTTACCGGGACAGAGACTACGAGCAGTACTTC. Protein sequence: CASSLYRDRDYEQYF.

This chain uses TRBV2 with TRBJ2-1; 11 bases are shared with TRBD2. Germline-derived CDR1 and CDR2 are SNHLY and FYNNEI. This CDR3 comprises 16 residues. The V segment lost 4 bases and the J segment 4 bases; nucleotides outside the gene matches: 6. CDR3 loop: CASSASASGRYNEQFF. In DNA form, the CDR3 reads TGTGCCAGCAGTGCGTCGGCTAGCGGGAGGTACAATGAGCAGTTCTTC.